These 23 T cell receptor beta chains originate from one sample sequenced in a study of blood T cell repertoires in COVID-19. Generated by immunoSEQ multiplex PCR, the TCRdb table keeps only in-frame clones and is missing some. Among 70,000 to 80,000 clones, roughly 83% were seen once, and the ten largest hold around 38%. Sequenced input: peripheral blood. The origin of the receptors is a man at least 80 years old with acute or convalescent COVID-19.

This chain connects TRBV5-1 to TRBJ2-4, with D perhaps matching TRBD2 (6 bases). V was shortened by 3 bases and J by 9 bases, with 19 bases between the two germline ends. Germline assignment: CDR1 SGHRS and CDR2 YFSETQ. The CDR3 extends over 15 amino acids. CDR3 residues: CASSSGTPARGIQYF. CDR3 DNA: TGCGCCAGCAGCTCCGGGACTCCAGCCCGGGGCATTCAGTACTTC. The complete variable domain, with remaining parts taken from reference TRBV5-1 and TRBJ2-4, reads KAGVTQTPRYLIKTRGQQVTLSCSPISGHRSVSWYQQTPGQGLQFLFEYFSETQRNKGNFPGRFSGRQFSNSRSEMNVSTLELGDSALYLCASSSGTPARGIQYFGAGTRLSVL.

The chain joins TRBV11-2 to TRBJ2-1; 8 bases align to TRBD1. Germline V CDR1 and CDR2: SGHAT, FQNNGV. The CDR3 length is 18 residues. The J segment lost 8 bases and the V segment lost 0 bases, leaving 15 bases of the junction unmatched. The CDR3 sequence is CASSLDLGFRQGKDEQFF. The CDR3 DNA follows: TGTGCCAGCAGCTTAGATCTGGGTTTTAGACAGGGGAAGGATGAGCAGTTCTTC.

The CDR3 loop is CASSVESGGTEAFF. CDR3 DNA: TGTGCCAGCAGCGTAGAGTCAGGGGGCACTGAAGCTTTCTTT. The chain has TRBV9 and TRBJ1-1, with 7 bases that match TRBD1. CDR1 is SGDLS, CDR2 YYNGEE, per germline. With V trimmed by 0 bases and J by 4 bases, 3 bases remained unmatched. This CDR3 contains 14 residues.

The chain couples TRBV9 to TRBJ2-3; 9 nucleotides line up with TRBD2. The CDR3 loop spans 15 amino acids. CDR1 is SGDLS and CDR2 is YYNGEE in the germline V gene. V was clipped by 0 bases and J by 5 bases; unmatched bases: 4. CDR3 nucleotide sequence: TGTGCCAGCAGCGTAGATGATAGCGGGGGAGATACGCAGTATTTT. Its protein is CASSVDDSGGDTQYF.

The CDR3 nucleotides are TGTGCCATCAGTGAGACTGAGCGGACAGGTTTGAGCACAGATACGCAGTATTTT. Translation: CAISETERTGLSTDTQYF. This sequence joins TRBV10-3 and TRBJ2-3; 7 nucleotides line up with TRBD1. CDR1 is ENHRY, CDR2 SYGVKD, per germline. CDR3 length equals 18 residues. J gave up 0 bases and V 2 bases, and 11 bases lay outside the gene matches.

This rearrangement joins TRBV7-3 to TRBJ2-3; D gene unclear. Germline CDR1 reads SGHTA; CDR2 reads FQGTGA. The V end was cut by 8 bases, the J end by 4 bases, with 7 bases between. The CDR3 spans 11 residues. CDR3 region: CASGEADTQYF. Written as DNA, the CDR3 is TGTGCCAGCGGAGAAGCAGATACGCAGTATTTT.

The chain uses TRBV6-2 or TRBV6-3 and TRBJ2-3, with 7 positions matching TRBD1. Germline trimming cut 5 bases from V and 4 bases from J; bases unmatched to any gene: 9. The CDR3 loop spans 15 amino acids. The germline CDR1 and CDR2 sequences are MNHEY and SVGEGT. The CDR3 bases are TGTGCCAGCAGTCAACAGGGGAGTGAGGCAGATACGCAGTATTTT. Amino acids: CASSQQGSEADTQYF.

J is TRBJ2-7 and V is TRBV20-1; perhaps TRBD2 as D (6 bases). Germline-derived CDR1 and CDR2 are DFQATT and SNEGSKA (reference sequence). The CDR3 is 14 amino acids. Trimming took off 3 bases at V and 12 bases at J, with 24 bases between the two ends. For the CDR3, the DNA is TGCAGTGCTAGTCCCGGGACTCCACCCTCTTCCCTGTACTTC. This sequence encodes CSASPGTPPSSLYF.

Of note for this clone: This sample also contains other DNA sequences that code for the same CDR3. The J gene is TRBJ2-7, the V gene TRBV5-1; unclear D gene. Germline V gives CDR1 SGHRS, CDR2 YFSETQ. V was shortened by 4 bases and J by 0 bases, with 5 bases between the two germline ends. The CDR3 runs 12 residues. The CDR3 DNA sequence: TGCGCCAGCAGCCACAACTCCTACGAGCAGTACTTC. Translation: CASSHNSYEQYF.

The CDR3 here is CASTPATGPNQPQHF. CDR3 in DNA: TGTGCCAGTACCCCTGCGACAGGGCCGAATCAGCCCCAGCATTTT. J is TRBJ1-5 and V is TRBV19; TRBD1 aligns across 7 bases. CDR1 is LNHDA and CDR2 is SQIVND in the germline V gene (reference sequence). The CDR3 loop spans 15 amino acids. After removal of 7 bases from V and 4 bases from J, the junction contained 10 bases not matched to a gene.

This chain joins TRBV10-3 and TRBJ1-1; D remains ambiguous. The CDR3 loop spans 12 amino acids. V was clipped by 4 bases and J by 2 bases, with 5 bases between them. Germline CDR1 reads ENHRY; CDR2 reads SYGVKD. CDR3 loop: CAISAQNTEAFF. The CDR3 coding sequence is TGTGCCATCAGTGCCCAAAACACTGAAGCTTTCTTT.

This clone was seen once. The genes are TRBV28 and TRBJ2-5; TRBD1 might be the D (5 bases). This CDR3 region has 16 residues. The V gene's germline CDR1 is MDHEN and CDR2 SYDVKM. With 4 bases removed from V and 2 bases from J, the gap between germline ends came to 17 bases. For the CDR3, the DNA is TGTGCCAGCAGTTCTCGACAGCCCGGGCTACAAGAGACCCAGTACTTC. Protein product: CASSSRQPGLQETQYF.

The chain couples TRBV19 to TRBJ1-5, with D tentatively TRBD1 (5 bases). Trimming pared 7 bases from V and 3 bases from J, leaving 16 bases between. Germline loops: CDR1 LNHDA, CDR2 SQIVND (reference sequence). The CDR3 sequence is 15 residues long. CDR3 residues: CASTIGGGLNQPQHF. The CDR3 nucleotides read TGTGCCAGTACCATCGGGGGGGGACTCAATCAGCCCCAGCATTTT. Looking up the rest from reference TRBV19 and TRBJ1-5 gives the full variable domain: DGGITQSPKYLFRKEGQNVTLSCEQNLNHDAMYWYRQDPGQGLRLIYYSQIVNDFQKGDIAEGYSVSREKKESFPLTVTSAQKNPTAFYLCASTIGGGLNQPQHFGDGTRLSIL.

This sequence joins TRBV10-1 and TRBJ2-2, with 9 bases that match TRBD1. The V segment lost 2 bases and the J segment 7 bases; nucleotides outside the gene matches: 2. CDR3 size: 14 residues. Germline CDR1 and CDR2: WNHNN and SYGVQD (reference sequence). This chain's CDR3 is CASSEGQGIGELFF. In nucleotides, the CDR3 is TGCGCCAGCAGTGAGGGACAGGGGATCGGGGAGCTGTTTTTT.

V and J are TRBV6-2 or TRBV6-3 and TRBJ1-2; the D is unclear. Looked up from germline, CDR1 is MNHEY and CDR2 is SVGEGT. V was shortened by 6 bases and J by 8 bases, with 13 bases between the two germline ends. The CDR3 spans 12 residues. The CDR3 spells CASSHQGLGYTF. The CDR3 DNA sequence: TGTGCCAGCAGCCATCAAGGACTGGGCTACACCTTC.

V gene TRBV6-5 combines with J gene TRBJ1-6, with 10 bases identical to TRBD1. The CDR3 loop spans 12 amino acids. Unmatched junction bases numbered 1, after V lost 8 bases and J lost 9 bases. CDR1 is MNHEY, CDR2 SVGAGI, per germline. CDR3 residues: CASGTGASPLHF. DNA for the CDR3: TGTGCCAGCGGGACAGGGGCTTCACCCCTCCACTTT.

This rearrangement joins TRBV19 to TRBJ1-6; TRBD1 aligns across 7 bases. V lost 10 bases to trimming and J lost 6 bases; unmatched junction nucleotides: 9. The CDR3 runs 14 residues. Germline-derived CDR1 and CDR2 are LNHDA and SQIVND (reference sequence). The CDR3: CATFPGQPNSPLHF. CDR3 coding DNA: TGTGCCACGTTCCCGGGACAGCCTAATTCACCCCTCCACTTT.

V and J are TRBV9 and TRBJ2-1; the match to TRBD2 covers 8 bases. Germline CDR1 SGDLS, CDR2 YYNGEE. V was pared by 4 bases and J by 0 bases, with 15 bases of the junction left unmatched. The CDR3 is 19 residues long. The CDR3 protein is CASSPQRGGDASSYNEQFF. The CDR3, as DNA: TGTGCCAGCAGCCCTCAACGGGGGGGGGACGCCAGCTCCTACAATGAGCAGTTCTTC.

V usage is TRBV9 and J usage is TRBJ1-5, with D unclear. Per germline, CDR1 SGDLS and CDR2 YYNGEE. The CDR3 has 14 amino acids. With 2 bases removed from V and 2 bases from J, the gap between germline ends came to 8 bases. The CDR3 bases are TGTGCCAGCAGCGTTCGAGGCGGCAATCAGCCCCAGCATTTT. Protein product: CASSVRGGNQPQHF.

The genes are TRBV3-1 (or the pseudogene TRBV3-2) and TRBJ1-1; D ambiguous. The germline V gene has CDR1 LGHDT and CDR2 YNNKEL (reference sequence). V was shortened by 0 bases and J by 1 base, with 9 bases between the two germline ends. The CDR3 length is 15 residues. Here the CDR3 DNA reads TGTGCCAGCAGCCAAGAGTTCAGGCCGAACACTGAAGCTTTCTTT. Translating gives CASSQEFRPNTEAFF.

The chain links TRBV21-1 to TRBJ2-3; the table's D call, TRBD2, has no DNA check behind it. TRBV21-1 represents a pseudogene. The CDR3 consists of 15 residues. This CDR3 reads CASSSREPVRDTQYF. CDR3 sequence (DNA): TGTGCCAGCAGCTCCCGGGAACCGGTTAGAGATACGCAGTATTTT.

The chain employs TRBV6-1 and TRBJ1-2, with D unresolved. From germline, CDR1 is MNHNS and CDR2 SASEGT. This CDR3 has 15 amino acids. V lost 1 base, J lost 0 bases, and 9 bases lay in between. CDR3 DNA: TGTGCCAGCAGTGAAGGAGCAAATGCTAACTATGGCTACACCTTC. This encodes CASSEGANANYGYTF.

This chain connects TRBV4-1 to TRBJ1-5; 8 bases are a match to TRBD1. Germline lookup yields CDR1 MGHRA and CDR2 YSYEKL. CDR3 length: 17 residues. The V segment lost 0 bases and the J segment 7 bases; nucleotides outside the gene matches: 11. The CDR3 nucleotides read TGCGCCAGCAGCCAAGATCCTTCGGGACAGGTAACGCAGCCCCAGCATTTT. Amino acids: CASSQDPSGQVTQPQHF.